This TCR beta chain derives from a study of blood T cells in healthy people across ages. Primers used in a second PCR of roughly 7 to 12 cycles were a sample-barcoded 5' primer and a J-beta primer mix. TCRdb re-analysed the 5' RACE reads in MiXCR, keeping a single row per CDR3 protein. This table holds over a million distinct CDR3 sequences, 42% found once. V was clipped by 1 base and J by 4 bases, with 22 bases between them. Germline CDR1 and CDR2: LGHDT and YNNKEL (reference sequence). This CDR3 has 18 residues. Source material: blood. This receptor was identified in a woman between 18 and 30 years old in good health. V usage is TRBV3-1 and J usage is TRBJ1-2; TRBD1 is a possible D gene (6 bases). The DNA of the CDR3 is TGTGCCAGCAGCCAAGTGTCAGGGGACCCACCCGAGGGCTATGGCTACACCTTC. This encodes CASSQVSGDPPEGYGYTF.